Listed below are T cell receptor beta chains from one sample, sequenced in a study of T-cell reconstitution after alpha-beta-depleted transplantation in children. TCRdb used MiXCR to reprocess the PCR reads, holding one entry per CDR3 protein. The top ten clones hold around 14% of a sample with approximately 88,000 distinct CDR3 sequences, 10% to 15% of them seen once. The material was PBMCs from the stem cell graft donor, obtained from the stem cell graft. These receptors were obtained from a human donor who donated a stem cell graft to a child with inherited bone marrow failure. Both conserved end residues are part of each CDR3. A D gene is named only where the DNA matches it firmly. A clone size is listed for some rows: how often the clone was seen (once, few, many), or a class if it is expanded.

D	J	V	size	DNA	CDR3
TRBD2	TRBJ2-1	TRBV28	many	TGTGCCAGCAGTCCACTAGCGGGAGTTTATAATGAGCAGTTCTTC	CASSPLAGVYNEQFF
TRBD1	TRBJ1-2	TRBV4-3	NA	TGCGCCAGCAGCCAGGACAGGGCCACCACCTATGGCTACACCTTC	CASSQDRATTYGYTF
TRBD1	TRBJ2-3	TRBV29-1	many	TGCAGCGTTCCGGGACAGGGCATGGATACGCAGTATTTT	CSVPGQGMDTQYF
NA	TRBJ2-3	TRBV4-1	many	TGCGCCAGCAGCCAAGGGACTGCTACAGATACGCAGTATTTT	CASSQGTATDTQYF
NA	TRBJ2-2	TRBV5-1	many	TGCGCCAGCAGCTTGATCCCTGGGGGGGAGCTGTTTTTT	CASSLIPGGELFF
TRBD1	TRBJ2-7	TRBV5-1	many	TGCGCCAGCAGCATCCGGACAGGGGACCCTGGCGAGCAGTACTTC	CASSIRTGDPGEQYF
NA	TRBJ2-2	TRBV12-3/TRBV12-4	many	TGTGCCAGCAGCCCCGACGGGAACACCGGGGAGCTGTTTTTT	CASSPDGNTGELFF
TRBD1	TRBJ1-1	TRBV28	few	TGTGCCAGCAGAGGGCCGGGACAGGACCTAGCCGTGAACACTGAAGCTTTCTTT	CASRGPGQDLAVNTEAFF
NA	TRBJ2-1	TRBV7-3	many	TGTGCCAGCAGTCGAACTAGCTTCGGTGAGCAGTTCTTC	CASSRTSFGEQFF
NA	TRBJ1-1	TRBV20-1	many	TGCAGTGCGCAGACATTGAACACTGAAGCTTTCTTT	CSAQTLNTEAFF
NA	TRBJ1-1	TRBV5-1	many	TGCGCCAGCAGCTTGGTTTCCGGGGACGCTTTCTTT	CASSLVSGDAFF
NA	TRBJ2-1	TRBV5-1	many	TGCGCCAGCAGCTTGCATGGGACAATCTCCTACAATGAGCAGTTCTTC	CASSLHGTISYNEQFF
NA	TRBJ1-1	TRBV7-9	many	TGTGCCAGCAGCTTAGGGGTTACATCAGAAGCTTTCTTT	CASSLGVTSEAFF
NA	TRBJ2-2	TRBV6-1	few	TGTGCCAGCAGTACGACTACCCAACTAGCCGGGGAGCTGTTTTTT	CASSTTTQLAGELFF
TRBD1	TRBJ1-1	TRBV7-2	many	TGTGCCAGCAGCCCCACCACCTCGGACAGGATGAACACTGAAGCTTTCTTT	CASSPTTSDRMNTEAFF
NA	TRBJ2-3	TRBV7-2	many	TGTGCCAGCAGCCGCCTAGTAGATACGCAGTATTTT	CASSRLVDTQYF